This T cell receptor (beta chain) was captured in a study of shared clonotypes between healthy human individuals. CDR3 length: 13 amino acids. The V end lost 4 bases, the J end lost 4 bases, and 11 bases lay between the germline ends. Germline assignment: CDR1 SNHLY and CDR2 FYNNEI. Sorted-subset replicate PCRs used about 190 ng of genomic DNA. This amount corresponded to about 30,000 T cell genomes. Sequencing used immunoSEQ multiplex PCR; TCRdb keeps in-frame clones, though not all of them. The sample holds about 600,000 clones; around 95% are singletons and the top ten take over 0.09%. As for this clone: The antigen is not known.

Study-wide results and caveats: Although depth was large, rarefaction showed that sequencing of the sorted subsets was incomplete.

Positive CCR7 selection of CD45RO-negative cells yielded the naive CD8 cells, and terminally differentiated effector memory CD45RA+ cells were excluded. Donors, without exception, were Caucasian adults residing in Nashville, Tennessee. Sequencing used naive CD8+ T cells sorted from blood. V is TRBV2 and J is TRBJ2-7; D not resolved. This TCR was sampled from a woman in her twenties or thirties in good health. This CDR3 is CASSVGRLYEQYF. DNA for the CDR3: TGTGCCAGCAGTGTTGGGCGTCTATACGAGCAGTACTTC.